A selection of T cell receptor beta chains follows, all from one sample in a study of regulatory T cells in long-lasting Graves disease. TCRdb analysed the multiplex PCR reads with MiXCR anew, one entry per CDR3 protein. In the table there are 400,000 to 550,000 distinct CDR3 sequences, roughly 15% of which are singletons. This sample also appeared in a second study, on T cells in Graves' hyperthyroidism and ophthalmopathy.

Sequences were derived from peripheral blood mononuclear cells (PBMCs), sampled at new diagnosis, from a patient treated with antithyroid drugs. These receptors were obtained from a woman aged 18-29 years with Graves disease. Both conserved end residues are part of each CDR3. Fields, in order: clone size, J gene, D gene, V gene, CDR3 DNA, CDR3 protein. A D gene is named only where the DNA matches it firmly. Rows may omit the clone size; those that give it use once, few, many or a size class.

many TRBJ2-7 NA TRBV6-5 TGTGCCAGCAGTTACTCGTCAGGGTCCTACGAGCAGTACTTC CASSYSSGSYEQYF
NA TRBJ1-2 TRBD1 TRBV12-3/TRBV12-4 TGTGCCAGCAGTGCCCGGGACAGTAACTATGGCTACACCTTC CASSARDSNYGYTF
NA TRBJ2-7 TRBD2 TRBV19 TGTGCCAGTAGTCCGCCGGGAGGGTTGTACGAGCAGTACTTC CASSPPGGLYEQYF
NA TRBJ1-3 NA TRBV28 TGTGCCAGCAGTTACATGAGCTCTGGAAGCACCATATATTTT CASSYMSSGSTIYF
many TRBJ2-3 NA TRBV7-2 TGTGCCAGCAGCCCGACTAGTACTGTAAACACAGATACGCAGTATTTT CASSPTSTVNTDTQYF
NA TRBJ1-1 NA TRBV27 TGTGCCAGCGAAAAAAACACTGAAGCTTTCTTT CASEKNTEAFF
NA TRBJ2-2 NA TRBV20-1 TGCAGTGCTAGAAAAGACTATCCCACCGGGGAGCTGTTTTTT CSARKDYPTGELFF
many TRBJ1-5 NA TRBV30 TGTGCCTGGAATATGGGGCGCAATCAGCCCCAGCATTTT CAWNMGRNQPQHF
NA TRBJ2-1 TRBD1 TRBV7-8 TGTGCCAGCAGCTTAGGGCGGACAGGGTATGATCAAAAAGAGACCCAGTTCTTC CASSLGRTGYDQKETQFF
many TRBJ1-2 NA TRBV2 TGTGCCAGCACCCCGGGAAGTTCGGGCGGCTACACCTTC CASTPGSSGGYTF
many TRBJ2-3 TRBD2 TRBV7-7 TGTGCTAGCAGCTTGGGGGTAGCGGGCGATACGCAGTATTTT CASSLGVAGDTQYF
NA TRBJ1-4 TRBD1 TRBV12-3/TRBV12-4 TGTGCCAGCAGTTCTCAACAGGGGAGTGAAAAACTGTTTTTT CASSSQQGSEKLFF
NA TRBJ2-1 TRBD2 TRBV28 TGTGCCAGCAGTTCCCCGGGGGGACCGTCTTACAATGAGCAGTTCTTC CASSSPGGPSYNEQFF
NA TRBJ1-2 NA TRBV27 TGTGCCAGCAGTTCCAAGGCTTCCGGCTACACCTTC CASSSKASGYTF
NA TRBJ2-7 TRBD2 TRBV20-1 TGCAGTGGCGCCATAGCGGGAGGCTACGAGCAGTACTTC CSGAIAGGYEQYF
few TRBJ2-1 TRBD2 TRBV27 TGTGCCAGCAGTTTCTGGACTAGCGGGGCTTACAATGAGCAGTTCTTC CASSFWTSGAYNEQFF
few TRBJ2-1 NA TRBV7-9 TGTGCCAGCAGCCCCAAATTGCGCACACACAATGAGCAGTTCTTC CASSPKLRTHNEQFF
many TRBJ2-5 TRBD1 TRBV5-1 TGCGCCAGCAGCTTTGGGACAGTCAAAGAGACCCAGTACTTC CASSFGTVKETQYF
NA TRBJ1-4 TRBD1 TRBV12-3/TRBV12-4 TGTGCCAGCAGTTATACAGGGGGGGAAAAACTGTTTTTT CASSYTGGEKLFF
many TRBJ2-1 NA TRBV20-1 TGCAGTGCTAGAGGTGTTGGAGCGTTTCGGATTGATGAGCAGTTCTTC CSARGVGAFRIDEQFF
NA TRBJ2-1 TRBD2 TRBV30 TGTGCCTGGGGTCGCGCGGGAGAATTTTTCAACAATGAGCAGTTCTTC CAWGRAGEFFNNEQFF
many TRBJ2-1 NA TRBV24-1 TGTGCCACCAGGGGCGGATACTACAATGAGCAGTTCTTC CATRGGYYNEQFF
many TRBJ2-7 NA TRBV4-1 TGCGCCAGCAGCCACCTAACTGGCCAGGGACGCGAGCAGTACTTC CASSHLTGQGREQYF
many TRBJ2-7 TRBD2 TRBV7-9 TGTGCCAGCCGTGCGGGAGGCTCCTACGAGCAGTACTTC CASRAGGSYEQYF
many TRBJ2-3 NA TRBV18 TGTGCCAGCTCACCACGTGGGGTCACAGATACGCAGTATTTT CASSPRGVTDTQYF
few TRBJ2-2 TRBD2 TRBV5-1 TGCGCCAGCAGCTTGGGCCCTAGCGGGAGGATCACCGGGGAGCTGTTTTTT CASSLGPSGRITGELFF
few TRBJ1-1 TRBD1 TRBV27 TGTGCCAGCAAGGGACAGGGGCGAGACACTGAAGCTTTCTTT CASKGQGRDTEAFF
many TRBJ2-1 NA TRBV4-1 TGCGCCAGCAGCCAGACGCTGGATGAGCAGTTCTTC CASSQTLDEQFF
NA TRBJ1-6 NA TRBV27 TGTGCCAGCAGTTTGAGTGCAGGGACTCTATTGAATTCACCCCTCCACTTT CASSLSAGTLLNSPLHF
few TRBJ2-3 NA TRBV28 TGTGCCAGCAGTCATCAGGGATCAGATACGCAGTATTTT CASSHQGSDTQYF
NA TRBJ1-2 NA TRBV3-1 TGTGCCAGCAGCCGCCAGGGACGCCGAGGAGATGGCTACACCTTC CASSRQGRRGDGYTF
many TRBJ2-7 TRBD2 TRBV28 TGTGCCAGCAGCTTCCTCGTCGGGGGGGAAACCTCCTACGAGCAGTACTTC CASSFLVGGETSYEQYF
many TRBJ2-1 NA TRBV29-1 TGCAGCGTTGAGAACCCTAGGGGGGCTAATGAGCAGTTCTTC CSVENPRGANEQFF
many TRBJ1-2 NA TRBV12-3/TRBV12-4 TGTGCCAGCAGTGGAGCAGCTAACTATGGCTACACCTTC CASSGAANYGYTF
many TRBJ2-7 NA TRBV30 TGTGCCTGGAGTGACCAGGCCCCCTACGAGCAGTACTTC CAWSDQAPYEQYF
few TRBJ2-1 NA TRBV7-2 TGTGCCAGCAGCTTAGATGGGGCCAGGGTACAGTTCTTC CASSLDGARVQFF
NA TRBJ1-1 NA TRBV4-1 TGCGCCAGCAGCCAAGAACCCAGGGCCAACACTGAAGCTTTCTTT CASSQEPRANTEAFF
NA TRBJ1-6 NA TRBV6-1 TGTGCCAGCGGTCCGGGGCTTGATAATTCACCCCTCCACTTT CASGPGLDNSPLHF
many TRBJ2-1 TRBD2 TRBV7-9 TGTGCCAGCAGCGCTAGCGGGAGGGCCAATGAGCAGTTCTTC CASSASGRANEQFF
NA TRBJ2-5 NA TRBV6-5 TGTGCCAGCAGTTACTCGATACAGGGAGGGGAGACCCAGTACTTC CASSYSIQGGETQYF
many TRBJ2-7 NA TRBV20-1 TGCAGTGCTAACGATGACAGCTCCTCCTACGAGCAGTACTTC CSANDDSSSYEQYF
many TRBJ1-2 NA TRBV28 TGTGCCAGCGAATTCCGGGCCCCGAGGAACTATGGCTACACCTTC CASEFRAPRNYGYTF
many TRBJ2-1 TRBD2 TRBV10-3 TGTGCCATCGGGGCCGGACTAGCGGGAGATGAGCAGTTCTTC CAIGAGLAGDEQFF
few TRBJ1-2 TRBD1 TRBV12-3/TRBV12-4 TGTGCCAGCAACGAACGGACAGGGGCCTATGGCTACACCTTC CASNERTGAYGYTF
many TRBJ2-7 TRBD1 TRBV3-1 TGTGCCAGCAGCTCCCGGGACAGGGACCACGAGCAGTACTTC CASSSRDRDHEQYF
few TRBJ1-6 NA TRBV27 TGTGCCAGCAGTTTATTTTGGGCCAGGGCGTCTAATTCACCCCTCCACTTT CASSLFWARASNSPLHF
many TRBJ2-7 TRBD1 TRBV27 TGTGCCAGCAGTTTTCTCGGACAGGGGTACGAGCAGTACTTC CASSFLGQGYEQYF
few TRBJ1-5 NA TRBV5-6 TGTGCCAGCAGCTTCGGGGGCAGGGCTCAGCCCCAGCATTTT CASSFGGRAQPQHF
few TRBJ2-1 NA TRBV11-3 TGTGCCAGCAGCTTAGATCTGTCGAGCTCCTACAATGAGCAGTTCTTC CASSLDLSSSYNEQFF
many TRBJ2-4 NA TRBV28 TGTGCCAGCATAAGTGGGGGTGGGTGGGCCAAAAACATTCAGTACTTC CASISGGGWAKNIQYF
many TRBJ2-7 TRBD2 TRBV10-3 TGTGCCATCAGTGAGTCGTCGGGACTAGCGGACCCGTACGAGCAGTACTTC CAISESSGLADPYEQYF